Many counts were recorded for the clone carrying this TCR beta chain. Its specificity is not known. These data originate in a study of T cell repertoires in cytomegalovirus infection. Broader study findings: Carriage of CMV together with the relevant HLA was identifiable through cumulative public TCR beta family frequency. Dominating the ex vivo response were HLA-C-restricted CMV-specific TCR beta clonotypes.

CDR1 is SEHNR, CDR2 FQNEAQ, per germline (reference sequence). V lost 5 bases, J lost 3 bases, and 7 bases stayed unmatched. This CDR3 region has 14 residues. Each CDR3 protein gets one entry after TCRdb re-called the reads with MiXCR. The data contain about 140,000 distinct CDR3 sequences, about 6.5% of them singletons. Sequenced material: PBMCs. This clonotype was sampled from a human donor in good health (CMV status not recorded). Some clones in this sample may be carry-over from other donors' samples. V usage is TRBV7-9 and J usage is TRBJ2-7; 7 bases are a match to TRBD2. This chain's CDR3 is CASSQSGVIYEQYF. CDR3 in DNA: TGTGCCAGCAGCCAGAGCGGGGTAATCTACGAGCAGTACTTC.